This T cell receptor (beta chain) emerged from a study of cytomegalovirus exposure and HLA in healthy donors. The V end was cut by 6 bases, the J end by 6 bases, with 9 bases between. Per the germline V gene, CDR1 is MNHEY and CDR2 is SVGAGI. This CDR3 spans 12 amino acids. The PCR ran on 60 Vbeta and 13 Jbeta primers. The method was immunoSEQ multiplex PCR; TCRdb's version includes in-frame clones alone and lacks a portion of them. The sample holds under 300,000 clones; about 93% are singletons and the top ten take 1.7%. The genes are TRBV6-5 and TRBJ1-5; D is possibly TRBD1 (6 bases). Sequencing was carried out using PBMCs. This receptor was identified in a girl aged 2 to 9 in good health and CMV-seronegative. CDR3 nucleotides: TGTGCCAGCAGCCAGGGGAGTCAGCCCCAGCATTTT. Translation gives CASSQGSQPQHF.